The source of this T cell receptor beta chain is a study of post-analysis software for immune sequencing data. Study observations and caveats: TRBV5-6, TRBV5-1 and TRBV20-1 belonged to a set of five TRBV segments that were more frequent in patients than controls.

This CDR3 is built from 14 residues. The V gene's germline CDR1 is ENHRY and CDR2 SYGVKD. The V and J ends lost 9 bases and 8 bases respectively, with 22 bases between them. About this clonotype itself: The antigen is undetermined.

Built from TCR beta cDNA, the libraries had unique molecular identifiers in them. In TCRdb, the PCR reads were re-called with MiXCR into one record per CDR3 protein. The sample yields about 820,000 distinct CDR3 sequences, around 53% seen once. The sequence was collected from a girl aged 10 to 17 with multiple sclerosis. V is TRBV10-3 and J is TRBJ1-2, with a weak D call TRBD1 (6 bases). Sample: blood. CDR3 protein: CAIPRLTGGGGYTF. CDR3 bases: TGTGCCATTCCACGGCTGACAGGTGGGGGAGGCTACACCTTC.